This T cell receptor (beta chain) was captured by sequencing in a study of persistence of HIV-infected CD4 T cells (dated by TCRdb to between 2020 and 2021). Some background on the complete study: The study isolated CMV- and HIV-1 Gag-responding CD4+ T cells from ART-treated individuals to examine antigen-driven clonal expansion of HIV-1-infected cells. The median time the participants had spent on suppressive ART was 7 to 9 years. Peripheral blood samples of up to about 200 mL were collected at multiple time points, except for a couple of participants, who underwent leukapheresis at a single time point. The clonality of all cells in each sorted population was assessed by TCRbeta sequencing, whereas the clonality of infected cells was assessed by proviral sequencing. Cross-participant TCR cluster analysis included roughly 8 participants for CMV and more than five participants for Gag. Study-wide conclusions, independent of this receptor: Enrichment of degenerate expanded CDR3beta sequences was found in antigen-responding cells, suggesting convergent selection of CD4+ responses to CMV and Gag. Restriction of bulk TCR analyses to the rare CMV-responding cells that actually carried HIV-1 proviruses was not possible. Within the same sorted populations, TCR oligoclonality correlated with proviral oligoclonality. TCRbeta richness in CMV- and Gag-responding cells was significantly lower than in anti-CD3/anti-CD28-responding cells; CMV-responding cells had higher oligoclonality than CD3/CD28-stimulated and Gag-responding cells. Only a small number of individuals took part in the study, and the range of antigens tested was limited.

Concerning this clone itself: No cognate antigen has been identified for it. Base qualities are not provided; no much larger clone lies one nucleotide away.

The immunoSEQ hsTCRB assay version 4, run in survey mode, was used to sequence TCRbeta repertoires from genomic DNA. Genomic DNA was diluted to about 9 ng/uL, and up to roughly 1 ug per sample was used for TCRbeta sequencing. The paper's processing steps were these. TCRbeta data were analyzed in ImmunoSeq Analyzer 3.0, with diversity computed on productive nucleotide rearrangements. The improved Chao index was used to estimate lower-bound TCR diversity, and the Gini coefficient was used to estimate clonality using the Immunarch R package. Different nucleotide rearrangements encoding the same CDR3beta amino acid sequence were counted as distinct clonotypes. Differential abundance analysis identified TCRbeta sequences significantly enriched in antigen-responding cells relative to anti-CD3/anti-CD28-activated cells. Using predicted peptide-MHC specificity as the basis, GLIPH2 grouped TCRs into clusters, both for each participant individually and for the merged data sets that combined participants. The table comes from immuneACCESS by way of TCRdb, which keeps in-frame sequences with V and J called. Part of the clones is missing from these tables; in studies checked, under half for an unresolved V gene and the rest for unknown reasons. The V and J calls and clone size are taken from that table; D and trimming were inferred from the DNA. The sample records about 40,000 clones, over 80% of which are singletons. In total, the top ten clones hold 1.6% of the sample.

This sample's treatment or condition label indicates: suppressive antiretroviral therapy. Cells were stimulated with lysates of CMV-infected fibroblasts at 9 to 10 ug/mL. Memory populations depleted of antigen-responding cells were obtained by sorting nonresponding CD40L-negative CD69-negative CD45RO-high memory CD4+ T cells. Participants were HIV-1-infected adults who started suppressive ART during chronic infection. For at least 4 years, participants had undetectable plasma HIV-1 RNA, below 50 copies/mL. To be included, a participant needed positive CMV serology and a CD4+ T cell count above 400 cells/uL. Before stimulation, PBMCs were isolated using density centrifugation and then depleted of CD8+ T cells. For roughly 17 hours, CD8-depleted PBMCs were stimulated with anti-CD28/CD49d costimulation, a CD40-blocking antibody, and enfuvirtide, which was added to prevent new infections. Sorting was done on either a Beckman Coulter MoFlo Legacy or an XDP sorter, and propidium iodide was used to exclude dead cells. For samples with more than one million cells, genomic DNA was extracted with the QIAamp DNA Mini Kit, and for all other samples the Quick-DNA Microprep Kit was used.

The receptor's source is an adult man with HIV who was CMV-seropositive. The source material was CD4+ T cells sorted from PBMCs after roughly 20-hour stimulation, sampled from a patient who received antiretroviral therapy. In light of the paper, this sample's cell subset or site label describes: CD40L-CD69- CD45RO-high memory CD4 T cells not responding to CMV lysate.

CDR3 sequence: CASSPTDRGVGYTF. The DNA sequence is TGTGCCAGCAGCCCTACAGACAGGGGGGTTGGCTACACCTTC. In this chain, TRBV2 is recombined with TRBJ1-2; TRBD1 lines up with 9 middle nucleotides. The CDR3 has 14 amino acids, counting the end cysteine and phenylalanine. CDR3 DNA is the only sequence kept; it has 42 bases, read in frame from the first base. The germline V gene sets CDR1 to SNHLY and CDR2 to FYNNEI. V is trimmed back by 6 bases and J by 7 bases, and the junction contains 9 bases that no gene match accounts for.